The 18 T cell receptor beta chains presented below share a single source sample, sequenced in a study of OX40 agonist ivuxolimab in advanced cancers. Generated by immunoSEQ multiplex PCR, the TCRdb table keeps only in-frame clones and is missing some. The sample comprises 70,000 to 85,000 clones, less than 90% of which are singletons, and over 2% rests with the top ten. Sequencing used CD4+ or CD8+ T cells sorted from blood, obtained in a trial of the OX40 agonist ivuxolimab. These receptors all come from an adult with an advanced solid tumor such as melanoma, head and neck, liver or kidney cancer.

CDR3 amino acids: CASSRKGVAGGPDTQYF. In DNA form, the CDR3 reads TGTGCCAGCAGCCGGAAAGGGGTGGCGGGGGGACCAGATACGCAGTATTTT. The chain joins TRBV7-2 to TRBJ2-3; 8 nucleotides agree with TRBD2. The CDR3 has 17 residues. Unmatched junction bases numbered 14, after V lost 5 bases and J lost 4 bases. Germline values: CDR1 SGHTA, CDR2 FQGNSA. Full variable domain (outside the CDR3, taken from reference TRBV7-2 and TRBJ2-3): GAGVSQSPSNKVTEKGKDVELRCDPISGHTALYWYRQSLGQGLEFLIYFQGNSAPDKSGLPSDRFSAERTGGSVSTLTIQRTQQEDSAVYLCASSRKGVAGGPDTQYFGPGTRLTVL.

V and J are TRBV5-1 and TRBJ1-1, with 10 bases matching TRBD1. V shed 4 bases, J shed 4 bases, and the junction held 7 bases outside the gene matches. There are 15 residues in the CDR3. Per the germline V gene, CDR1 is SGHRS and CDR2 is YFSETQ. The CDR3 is CASSRDRGWSTEAFF. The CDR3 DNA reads TGCGCCAGCAGCCGGGACAGGGGTTGGAGCACTGAAGCTTTCTTT. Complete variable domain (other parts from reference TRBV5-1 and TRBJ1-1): KAGVTQTPRYLIKTRGQQVTLSCSPISGHRSVSWYQQTPGQGLQFLFEYFSETQRNKGNFPGRFSGRQFSNSRSEMNVSTLELGDSALYLCASSRDRGWSTEAFFGQGTRLTVV.

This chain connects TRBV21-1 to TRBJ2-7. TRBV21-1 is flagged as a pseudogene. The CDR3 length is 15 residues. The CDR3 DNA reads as TGTGCCAGCAGCAAACTAAGGGGAGTAACCTACGAGCAGTACTTC. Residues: CASSKLRGVTYEQYF.

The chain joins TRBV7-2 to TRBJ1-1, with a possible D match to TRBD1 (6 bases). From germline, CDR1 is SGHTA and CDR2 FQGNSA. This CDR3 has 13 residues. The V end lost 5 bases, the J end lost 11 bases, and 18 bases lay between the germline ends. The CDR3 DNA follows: TGTGCCAGCAGCCCGCCTCGGAGGGGGGGGGCTTTCTTT. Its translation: CASSPPRRGGAFF.

CDR3 loop: CASSLEGDEQYF. The DNA for the CDR3 is TGTGCCAGCAGCTTAGAAGGGGACGAGCAGTACTTC. The rearrangement joins TRBV11-3 to TRBJ2-7, with D perhaps matching TRBD1 (5 bases). This CDR3 is 12 amino acids long. Trimming cost V 0 bases and J 5 bases, with 5 bases left between them. Germline-derived CDR1 and CDR2 are SGHNT and YENEEA. Full variable domain (outside the CDR3, taken from reference TRBV11-3 and TRBJ2-7): EAGVVQSPRYKIIEKKQPVAFWCNPISGHNTLYWYLQNLGQGPELLIRYENEEAVDDSQLPKDRFSAERLKGVDSTLKIQPAELGDSAVYLCASSLEGDEQYFGPGTRLTVT.

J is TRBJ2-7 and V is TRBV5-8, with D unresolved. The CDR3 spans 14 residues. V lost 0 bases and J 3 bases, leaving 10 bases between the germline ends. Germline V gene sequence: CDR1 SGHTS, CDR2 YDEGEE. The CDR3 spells CASSLVGPVYEQYF. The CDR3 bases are TGTGCCAGCAGCTTGGTTGGACCTGTCTACGAGCAGTACTTC.

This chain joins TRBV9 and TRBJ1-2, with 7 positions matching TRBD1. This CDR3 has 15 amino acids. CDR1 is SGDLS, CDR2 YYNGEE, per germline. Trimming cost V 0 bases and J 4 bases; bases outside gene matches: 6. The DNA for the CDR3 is TGTGCCAGCAGCGTAGGGGGACAGCTCCTCTATGGCTACACCTTC. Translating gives CASSVGGQLLYGYTF.

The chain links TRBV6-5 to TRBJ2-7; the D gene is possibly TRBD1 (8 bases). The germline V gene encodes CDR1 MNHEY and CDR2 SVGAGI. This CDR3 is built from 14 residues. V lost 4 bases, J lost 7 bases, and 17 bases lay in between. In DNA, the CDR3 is TGTGCCAGCAGTTCTAGCCACAGGGGGGGGGAGCAGTACTTC. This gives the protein CASSSSHRGGEQYF.

CDR3 nucleotide sequence: TGTGCCAGCAGCTTCCACGCGGGATCCAACACAGATACGCAGTATTTT. This translates into CASSFHAGSNTDTQYF. This chain links TRBV9 with TRBJ2-3, with D maybe TRBD2 (6 bases). Germline CDR1 reads SGDLS; CDR2 reads YYNGEE. The CDR3 runs to 16 residues. V was cut by 4 bases and J by 2 bases, with 17 bases left in between.

The CDR3 reads CSVGLAGGSYNEQFF. CDR3 in DNA: TGCAGCGTAGGACTAGCGGGGGGCTCCTACAATGAGCAGTTCTTC. The rearrangement links TRBV29-1 to TRBJ2-1; 14 positions agree with TRBD2. The CDR3 runs 15 residues. Losses at the gene ends were 6 bases for V and 0 bases for J; bases not matched to a gene: 1. Germline assignment: CDR1 SQVTM and CDR2 ANQGSEA.

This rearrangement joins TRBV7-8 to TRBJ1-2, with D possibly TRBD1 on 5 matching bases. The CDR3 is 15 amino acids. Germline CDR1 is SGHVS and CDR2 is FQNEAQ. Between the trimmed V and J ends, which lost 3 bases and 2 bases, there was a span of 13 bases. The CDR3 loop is CASSFPGRGNYGYTF. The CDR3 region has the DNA TGTGCCAGCAGCTTCCCAGGTCGGGGGAACTATGGCTACACCTTC.

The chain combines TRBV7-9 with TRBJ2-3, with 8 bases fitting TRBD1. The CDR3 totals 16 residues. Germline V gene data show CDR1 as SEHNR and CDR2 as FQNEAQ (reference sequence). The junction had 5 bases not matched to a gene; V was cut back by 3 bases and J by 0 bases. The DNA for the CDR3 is TGTGCCAGCAGCTTTGGCGGGGACAGGAGCACAGATACGCAGTATTTT. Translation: CASSFGGDRSTDTQYF.

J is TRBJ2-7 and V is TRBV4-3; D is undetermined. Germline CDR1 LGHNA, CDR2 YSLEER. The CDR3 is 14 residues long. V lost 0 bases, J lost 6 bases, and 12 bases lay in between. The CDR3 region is CASSQDSQVSEQYF. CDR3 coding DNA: TGCGCCAGCAGCCAAGATAGCCAGGTCAGCGAGCAGTACTTC.

CDR3 bases: TGTGCCAGCAGCTCATCGACGGGATTCAATCAGCCCCAGCATTTT. Amino acid sequence: CASSSSTGFNQPQHF. The chain is built from TRBV7-2 and TRBJ1-5; D remains unclear. Trimming cost V 4 bases and J 3 bases, with 13 bases left between them. The CDR3 has 15 amino acids. Germline CDR1 is SGHTA and CDR2 is FQGNSA.

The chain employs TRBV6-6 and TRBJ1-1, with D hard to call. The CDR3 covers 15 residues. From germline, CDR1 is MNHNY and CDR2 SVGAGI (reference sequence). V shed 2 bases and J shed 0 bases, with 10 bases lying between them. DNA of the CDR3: TGTGCCAGCAGTTACCGGTGGGGTATGAACACTGAAGCTTTCTTT. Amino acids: CASSYRWGMNTEAFF.

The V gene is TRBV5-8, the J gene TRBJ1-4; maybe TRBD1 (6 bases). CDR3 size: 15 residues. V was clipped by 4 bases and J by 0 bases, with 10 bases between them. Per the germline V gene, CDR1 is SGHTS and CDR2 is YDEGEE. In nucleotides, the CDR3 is TGTGCCAGCAGCCGACAGGTGGCAACTAATGAAAAACTGTTTTTT. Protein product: CASSRQVATNEKLFF.

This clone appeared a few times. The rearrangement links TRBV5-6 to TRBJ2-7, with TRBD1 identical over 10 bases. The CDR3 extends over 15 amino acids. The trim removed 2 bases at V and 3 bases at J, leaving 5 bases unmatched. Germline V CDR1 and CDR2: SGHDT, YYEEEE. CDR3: CASSFTGTGDYEQYF. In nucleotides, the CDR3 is TGTGCCAGCAGCTTTACCGGGACAGGGGACTACGAGCAGTACTTC.

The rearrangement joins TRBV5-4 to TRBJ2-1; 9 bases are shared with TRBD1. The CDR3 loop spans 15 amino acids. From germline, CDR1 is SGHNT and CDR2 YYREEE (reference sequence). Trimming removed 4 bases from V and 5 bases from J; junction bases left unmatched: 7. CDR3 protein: CASSRDRAAHNEQFF. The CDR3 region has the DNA TGTGCCAGCAGCCGGGACAGGGCGGCCCACAATGAGCAGTTCTTC.